Below, one TCR beta chain is given with its context. Its antigen is not known. These data come from a study of vaccination and CD4 T cells after COVID-19. Whole-study context: The study collected post-vaccine samples a median 72 days after dose two, with a range of 14 to 241.

Scientists ran DNA taken from cultured CD4+ T cells through the Oncomine TCR Beta short-read assay for sequencing. In this case, cultured CD4+ T cells provided the extracted genomic DNA. TCRdb ran MiXCR on the PCR reads and lists one entry per CDR3 protein. The sample lists approximately 8,800 distinct CDR3 sequences; less than 70% were seen once. After removal of 2 bases from V and 9 bases from J, the junction contained 8 bases not matched to a gene. This CDR3 region has 16 residues. Germline V gene lookup returns CDR1 MNHEY and CDR2 SVGAGI. This sample's treatment: approximately nine-day PBMC culture with coronavirus spike peptide pools or control peptides (ViraFEST assay). T cells were expanded with peptide pools, and expanded clonotypes were identified by TCR sequencing. Wells contained roughly 1.9 million PBMCs each, and these were cultured with 10 IU/ml IL-2 and roughly 9.8 ug/ml peptide pools.

The gene calls are TRBV6-5 and TRBJ1-6, with 9 bases identical to TRBD1. This TCR was sampled from a human donor who had recovered from COVID-19. The specimen was CD4+ T cells from blood, cultured in vitro. The CDR3 reads CASSYTAGTGSSPLHF. The CDR3 nucleotides are TGTGCCAGCAGTTACACAGCCGGGACAGGGAGTTCACCCCTCCACTTT.